This T cell receptor beta chain was recovered during a study of identifying expanded T cells in peripheral blood. As to this clone: Its antigen is still unknown.

Trimming shortened V by 1 base and J by 8 bases, and 15 bases separated the two germline ends. The CDR3 has 15 amino acids. Germline lookup yields CDR1 LGHNA and CDR2 YSLEER. Study observations and caveats: Roughly 1.2 clones differed between technical replicates, versus around 16 and 19 over time.

During the collection period, no donor immune events like infections were recorded. Using immunoSEQ multiplex PCR, the repertoire was profiled, and TCRdb retains in-frame clones only, with some absent. The repertoire consists of 95,000 to 100,000 clones, with around nine tenths occurring once and the leading ten covering about a sixth. This chain links TRBV4-3 with TRBJ2-1; no clear D gene. The sample comprised blood. The clonotype comes from a person between 18 and 75 years old in good health. CDR3 region: CASSQARVSRDEQFF. The CDR3 nucleotides read TGCGCCAGCAGCCAAGCTAGGGTCTCTAGGGATGAGCAGTTCTTC.